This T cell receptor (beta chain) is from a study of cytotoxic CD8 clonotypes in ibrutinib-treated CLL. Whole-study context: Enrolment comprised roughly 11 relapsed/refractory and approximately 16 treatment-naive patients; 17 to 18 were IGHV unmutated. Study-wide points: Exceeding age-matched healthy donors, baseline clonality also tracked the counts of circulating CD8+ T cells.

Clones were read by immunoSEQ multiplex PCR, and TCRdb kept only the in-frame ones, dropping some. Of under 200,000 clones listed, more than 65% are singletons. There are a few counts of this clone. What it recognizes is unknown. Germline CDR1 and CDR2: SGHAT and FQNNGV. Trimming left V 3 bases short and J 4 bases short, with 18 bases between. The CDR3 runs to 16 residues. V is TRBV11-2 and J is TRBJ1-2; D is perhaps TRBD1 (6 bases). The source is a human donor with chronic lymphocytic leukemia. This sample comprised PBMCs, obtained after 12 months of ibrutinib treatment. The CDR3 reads CASSFDFRGGGYGYTF. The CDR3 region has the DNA TGTGCCAGCAGCTTTGATTTCAGGGGAGGCGGCTATGGCTACACCTTC.